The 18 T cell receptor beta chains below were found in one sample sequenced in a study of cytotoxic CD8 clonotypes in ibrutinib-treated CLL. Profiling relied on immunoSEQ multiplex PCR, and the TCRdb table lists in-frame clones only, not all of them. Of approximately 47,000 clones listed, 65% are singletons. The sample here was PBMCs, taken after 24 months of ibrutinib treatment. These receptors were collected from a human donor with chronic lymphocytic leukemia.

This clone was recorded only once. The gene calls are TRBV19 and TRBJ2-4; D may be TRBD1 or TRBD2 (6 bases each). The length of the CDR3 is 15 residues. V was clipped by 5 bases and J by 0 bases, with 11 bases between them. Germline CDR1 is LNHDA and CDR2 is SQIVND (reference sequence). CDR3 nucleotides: TGTGCCAGTAGTCTCGGAGGGGGAGCCAAAAACATTCAGTACTTC. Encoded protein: CASSLGGGAKNIQYF.

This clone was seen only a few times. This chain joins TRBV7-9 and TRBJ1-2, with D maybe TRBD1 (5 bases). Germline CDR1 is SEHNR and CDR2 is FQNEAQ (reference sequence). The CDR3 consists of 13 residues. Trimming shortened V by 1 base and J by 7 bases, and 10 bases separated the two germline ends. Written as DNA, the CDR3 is TGTGCCAGCAGCTTAGACCCCGGGGGTGGCTACACCTTC. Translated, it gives CASSLDPGGGYTF. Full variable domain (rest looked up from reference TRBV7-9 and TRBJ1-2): DTGVSQNPRHKITKRGQNVTFRCDPISEHNRLYWYRQTLGQGPEFLTYFQNEAQLEKSRLLSDRFSAERPKGSFSTLEIQRTEQGDSAMYLCASSLDPGGGYTFGSGTRLTVV.

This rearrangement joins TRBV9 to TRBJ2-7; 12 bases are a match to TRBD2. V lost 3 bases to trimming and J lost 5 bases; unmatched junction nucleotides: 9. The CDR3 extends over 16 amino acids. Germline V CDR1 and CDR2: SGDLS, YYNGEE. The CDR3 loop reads CASSGSLAGGPHEQYF. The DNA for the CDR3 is TGTGCCAGCAGCGGATCGCTAGCGGGAGGGCCTCACGAGCAGTACTTC.

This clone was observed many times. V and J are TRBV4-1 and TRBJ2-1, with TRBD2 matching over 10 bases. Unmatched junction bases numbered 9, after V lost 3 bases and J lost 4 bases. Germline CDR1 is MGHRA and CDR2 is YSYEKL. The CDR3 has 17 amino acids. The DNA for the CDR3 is TGCGCCAGCAGCCATCGACTGACTAGCGGGCCGTACAATGAGCAGTTCTTC. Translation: CASSHRLTSGPYNEQFF.

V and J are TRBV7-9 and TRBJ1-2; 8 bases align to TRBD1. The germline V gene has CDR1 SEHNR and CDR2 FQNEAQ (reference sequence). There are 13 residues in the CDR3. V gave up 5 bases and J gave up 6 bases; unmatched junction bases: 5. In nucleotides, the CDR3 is TGTGCCAGCAGCATTGGACAGGGTAATGGCTACACCTTC. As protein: CASSIGQGNGYTF.

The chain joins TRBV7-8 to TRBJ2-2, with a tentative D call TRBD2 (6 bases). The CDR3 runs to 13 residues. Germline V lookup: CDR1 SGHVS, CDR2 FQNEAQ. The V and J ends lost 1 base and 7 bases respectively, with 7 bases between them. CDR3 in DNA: TGTGCCAGCAGCTTAGTGCGGGGCGGGGAGCTGTTTTTT. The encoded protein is CASSLVRGGELFF.

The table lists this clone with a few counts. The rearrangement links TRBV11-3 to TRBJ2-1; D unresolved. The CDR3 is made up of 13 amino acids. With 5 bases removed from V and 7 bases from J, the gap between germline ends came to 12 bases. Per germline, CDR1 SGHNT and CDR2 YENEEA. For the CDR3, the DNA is TGTGCCAGCAGCCCGGGCCCCGGGAATGAGCAGTTCTTC. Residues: CASSPGPGNEQFF.

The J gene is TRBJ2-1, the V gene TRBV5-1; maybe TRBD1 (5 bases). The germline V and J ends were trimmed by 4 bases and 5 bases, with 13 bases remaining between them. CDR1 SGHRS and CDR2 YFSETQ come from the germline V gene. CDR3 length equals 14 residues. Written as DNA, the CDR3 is TGCGCCAGCAGCCAACTGACAGTTAACAATGAGCAGTTCTTC. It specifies CASSQLTVNNEQFF. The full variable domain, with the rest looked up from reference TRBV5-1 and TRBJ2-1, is KAGVTQTPRYLIKTRGQQVTLSCSPISGHRSVSWYQQTPGQGLQFLFEYFSETQRNKGNFPGRFSGRQFSNSRSEMNVSTLELGDSALYLCASSQLTVNNEQFFGPGTRLTVL.

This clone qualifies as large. CDR3 DNA: TGTGCCAGCAGCTTTCGCCCAGATACGCAGTATTTT. Its protein is CASSFRPDTQYF. This chain joins TRBV7-9 and TRBJ2-3, with D unclear. V lost 3 bases, J lost 4 bases, and 5 bases lay in between. This CDR3 has 12 residues. In germline, CDR1 is SEHNR, CDR2 FQNEAQ (reference sequence).

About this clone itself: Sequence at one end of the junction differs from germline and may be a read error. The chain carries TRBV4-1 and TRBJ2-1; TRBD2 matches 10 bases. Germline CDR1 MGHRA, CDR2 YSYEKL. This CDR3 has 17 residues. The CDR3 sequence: CASGQDSSGSSYNEQFF. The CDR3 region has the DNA TGCGCCAGCGGCCAAGACTCTAGCGGGAGCTCCTACAATGAGCAGTTCTTC.

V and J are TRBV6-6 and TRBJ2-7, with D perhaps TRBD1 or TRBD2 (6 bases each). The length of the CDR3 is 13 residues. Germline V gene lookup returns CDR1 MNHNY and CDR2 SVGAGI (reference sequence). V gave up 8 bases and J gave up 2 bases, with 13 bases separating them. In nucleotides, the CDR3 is TGTGCCAGCGCGAAGGGGGGCACCTACGAGCAGTACTTC. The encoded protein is CASAKGGTYEQYF.

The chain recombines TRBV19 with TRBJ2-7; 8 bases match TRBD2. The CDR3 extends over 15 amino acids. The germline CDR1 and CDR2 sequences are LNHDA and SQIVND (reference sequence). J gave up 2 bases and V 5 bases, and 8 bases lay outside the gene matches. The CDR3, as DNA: TGTGCCAGTAGTTCCATGGCGGGGGGAACCTACGAGCAGTACTTC. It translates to CASSSMAGGTYEQYF.

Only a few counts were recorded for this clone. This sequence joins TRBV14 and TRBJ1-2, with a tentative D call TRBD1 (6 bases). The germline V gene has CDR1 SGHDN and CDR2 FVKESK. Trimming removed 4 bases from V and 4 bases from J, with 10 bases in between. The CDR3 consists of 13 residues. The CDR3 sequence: CASSPTGSYGYTF. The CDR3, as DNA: TGTGCCAGCAGCCCTACAGGGAGCTATGGCTACACCTTC.

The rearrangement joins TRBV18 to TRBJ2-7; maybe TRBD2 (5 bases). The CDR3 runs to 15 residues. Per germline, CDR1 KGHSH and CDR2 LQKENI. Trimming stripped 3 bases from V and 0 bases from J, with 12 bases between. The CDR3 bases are TGTGCCAGCTCACCGGTCCGGGGAAGCTCCTACGAGCAGTACTTC. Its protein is CASSPVRGSSYEQYF.

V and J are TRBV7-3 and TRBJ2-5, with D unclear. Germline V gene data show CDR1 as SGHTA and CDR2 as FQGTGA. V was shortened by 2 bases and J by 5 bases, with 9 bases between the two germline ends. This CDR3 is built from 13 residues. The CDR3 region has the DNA TGTGCCAGCAGCTTATCGGGTCGGGAGACCCAGTACTTC. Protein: CASSLSGRETQYF.

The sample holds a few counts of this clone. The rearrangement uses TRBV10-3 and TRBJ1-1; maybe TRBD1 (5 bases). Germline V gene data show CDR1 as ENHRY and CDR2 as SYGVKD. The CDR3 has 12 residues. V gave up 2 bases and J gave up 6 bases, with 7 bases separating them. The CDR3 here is CAISEVGAEAFF. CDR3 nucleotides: TGTGCCATCAGTGAGGTGGGGGCTGAAGCTTTCTTT.

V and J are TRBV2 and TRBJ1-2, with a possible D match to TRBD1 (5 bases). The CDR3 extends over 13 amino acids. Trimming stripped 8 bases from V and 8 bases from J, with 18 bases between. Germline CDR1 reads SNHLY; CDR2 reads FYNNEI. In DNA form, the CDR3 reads TGTGCCAGCTGGGACCCAAACGTAGGCGGCTACACCTTC. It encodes CASWDPNVGGYTF. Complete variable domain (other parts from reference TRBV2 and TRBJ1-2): EPEVTQTPSHQVTQMGQEVILRCVPISNHLYFYWYRQILGQKVEFLVSFYNNEISEKSEIFDDQFSVERPDGSNFTLKIRSTKLEDSAMYFCASWDPNVGGYTFGSGTRLTVV.

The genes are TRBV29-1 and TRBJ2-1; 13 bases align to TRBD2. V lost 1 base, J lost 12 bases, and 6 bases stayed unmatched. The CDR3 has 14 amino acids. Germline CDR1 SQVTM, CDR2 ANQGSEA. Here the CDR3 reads CSVEALTSGGLQFF. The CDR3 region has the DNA TGCAGCGTTGAAGCTTTGACTAGCGGGGGGCTGCAGTTCTTC.